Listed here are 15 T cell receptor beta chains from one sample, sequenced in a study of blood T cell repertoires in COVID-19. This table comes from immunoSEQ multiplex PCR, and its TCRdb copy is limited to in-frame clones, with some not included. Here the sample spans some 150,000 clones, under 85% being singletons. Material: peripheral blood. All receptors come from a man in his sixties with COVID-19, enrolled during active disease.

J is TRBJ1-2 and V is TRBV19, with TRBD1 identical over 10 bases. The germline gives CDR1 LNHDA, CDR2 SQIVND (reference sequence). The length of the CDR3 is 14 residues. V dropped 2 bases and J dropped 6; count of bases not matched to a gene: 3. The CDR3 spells CASSIQGQGNGYTF. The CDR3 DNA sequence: TGTGCCAGTAGTATACAGGGACAGGGGAATGGCTACACCTTC.

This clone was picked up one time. The CDR3 DNA reads TGCAGCGGGGTTACTAGCGGGGCCACAGATACGCAGTATTTT. This translates into CSGVTSGATDTQYF. The chain has TRBV29-1 and TRBJ2-3; 10 bases line up with TRBD2. V lost 7 bases to trimming and J lost 2 bases; unmatched junction nucleotides: 6. The germline V gene encodes CDR1 SQVTM and CDR2 ANQGSEA. The length of the CDR3 is 14 residues.

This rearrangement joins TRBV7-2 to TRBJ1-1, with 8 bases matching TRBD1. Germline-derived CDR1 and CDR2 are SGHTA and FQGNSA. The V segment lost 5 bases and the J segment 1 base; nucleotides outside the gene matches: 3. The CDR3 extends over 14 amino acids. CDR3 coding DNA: TGTGCCAGCAGCAAGGGACAGGAGAACACTGAAGCTTTCTTT. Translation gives CASSKGQENTEAFF.

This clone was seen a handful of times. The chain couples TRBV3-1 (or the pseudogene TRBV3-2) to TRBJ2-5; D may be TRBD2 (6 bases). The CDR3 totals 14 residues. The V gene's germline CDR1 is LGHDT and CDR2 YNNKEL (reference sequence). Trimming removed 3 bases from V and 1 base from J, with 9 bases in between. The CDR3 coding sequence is TGTGCCAGCAGCCAGGCGGGACCCCAAGAGACCCAGTACTTC. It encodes CASSQAGPQETQYF.

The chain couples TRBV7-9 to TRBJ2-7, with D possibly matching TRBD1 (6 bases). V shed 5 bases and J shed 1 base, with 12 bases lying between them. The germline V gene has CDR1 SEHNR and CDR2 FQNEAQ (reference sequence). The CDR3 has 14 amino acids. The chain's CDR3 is CASSQTQGSYEQYF. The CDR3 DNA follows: TGTGCCAGCAGCCAGACACAGGGTTCCTACGAGCAGTACTTC.

In DNA, the CDR3 is TGTGCCAGCAGTGCTTTACAGGACAGGTATTCTAGCACAGATACGCAGTATTTT. Protein sequence: CASSALQDRYSSTDTQYF. This chain joins TRBV6-1 and TRBJ2-3, with 7 bases fitting TRBD1. This CDR3 is built from 18 residues. Germline assignment: CDR1 MNHNS and CDR2 SASEGT. The V segment lost 4 bases and the J segment 0 bases; nucleotides outside the gene matches: 13.

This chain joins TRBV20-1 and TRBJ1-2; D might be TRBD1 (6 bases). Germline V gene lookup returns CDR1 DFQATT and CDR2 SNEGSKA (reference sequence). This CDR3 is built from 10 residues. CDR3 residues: CSGSGDGYTF. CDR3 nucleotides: TGCAGCGGGTCAGGGGACGGCTACACCTTC.

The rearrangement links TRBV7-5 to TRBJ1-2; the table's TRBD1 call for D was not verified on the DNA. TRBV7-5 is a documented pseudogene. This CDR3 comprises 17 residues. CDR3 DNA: TGTGCCAGAAGCTTAGTTGTCCGAGCAGGCCCAAACTATGGCTACACCTTC. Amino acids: CARSLVVRAGPNYGYTF.

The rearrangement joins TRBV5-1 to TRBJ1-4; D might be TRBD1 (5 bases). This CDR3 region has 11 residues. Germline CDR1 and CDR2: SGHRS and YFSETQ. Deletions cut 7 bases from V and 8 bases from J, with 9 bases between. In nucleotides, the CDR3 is TGCGCCAGCGGGGCCGTGGAAAAACTGTTTTTT. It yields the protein CASGAVEKLFF.

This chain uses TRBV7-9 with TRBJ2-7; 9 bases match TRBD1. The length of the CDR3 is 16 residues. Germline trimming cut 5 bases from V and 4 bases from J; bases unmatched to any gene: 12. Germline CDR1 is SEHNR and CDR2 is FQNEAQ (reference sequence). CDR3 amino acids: CASSPAQGALGYEQYF. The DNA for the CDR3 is TGTGCCAGCAGCCCGGCACAGGGGGCGCTGGGGTACGAGCAGTACTTC.

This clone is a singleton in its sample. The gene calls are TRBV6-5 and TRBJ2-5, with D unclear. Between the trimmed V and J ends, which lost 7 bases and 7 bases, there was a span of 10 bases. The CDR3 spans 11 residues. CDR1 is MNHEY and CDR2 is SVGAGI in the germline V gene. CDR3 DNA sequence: TGTGCCAGCACCCTTTTCGGGACCCAGTACTTC. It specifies CASTLFGTQYF.

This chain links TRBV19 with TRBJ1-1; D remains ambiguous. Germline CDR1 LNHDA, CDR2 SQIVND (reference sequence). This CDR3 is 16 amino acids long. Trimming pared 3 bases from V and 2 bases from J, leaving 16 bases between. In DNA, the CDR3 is TGTGCCAGTAGTATGAGGAGGGAGCAATTCAACACTGAAGCTTTCTTT. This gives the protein CASSMRREQFNTEAFF.

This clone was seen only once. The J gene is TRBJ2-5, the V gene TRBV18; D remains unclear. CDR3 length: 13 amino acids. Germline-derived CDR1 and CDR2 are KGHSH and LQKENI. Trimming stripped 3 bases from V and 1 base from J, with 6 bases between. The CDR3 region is CASSPISQETQYF. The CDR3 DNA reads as TGTGCCAGCTCACCTATATCCCAAGAGACCCAGTACTTC.

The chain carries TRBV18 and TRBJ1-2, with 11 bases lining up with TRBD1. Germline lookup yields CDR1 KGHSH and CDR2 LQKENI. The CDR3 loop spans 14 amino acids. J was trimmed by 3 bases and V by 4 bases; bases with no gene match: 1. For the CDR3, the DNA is TGTGCCAGCTCACGGGGACAGGGGGACTATGGCTACACCTTC. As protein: CASSRGQGDYGYTF. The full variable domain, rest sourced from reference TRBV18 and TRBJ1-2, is NAGVMQNPRHLVRRRGQEARLRCSPMKGHSHVYWYRQLPEEGLKFMVYLQKENIIDESGMPKERFSAEFPKEGPSILRIQQVVRGDSAAYFCASSRGQGDYGYTFGSGTRLTVV.

The CDR3 sequence: CASSQGTQNYGYTF. The DNA for the CDR3 is TGCGCCAGCAGCCAAGGAACTCAAAACTATGGCTACACCTTC. The chain has TRBV4-1 and TRBJ1-2; D gene uncertain. CDR3 length: 14 residues. Germline V gives CDR1 MGHRA, CDR2 YSYEKL. Trimming cost V 1 base and J 2 bases, with 8 bases left between them.